This is a list of T cell receptor beta chains from one sample in a study of shared clonotypes between healthy human individuals. The method was immunoSEQ multiplex PCR; TCRdb's version includes in-frame clones alone and lacks a portion of them. This table has 2,500,000 or so clones, over 85% appearing once. The sample was naive CD4+ T cells from PBMCs. These receptors came from a man between 18 and 29 years old in good health. Some clones in this sample may be carry-over from other donors' samples. The CDR3 runs from the conserved cysteine through the conserved F or W. The order of the fields is clone size, J gene, CDR3 length, V gene, D gene, CDR3 protein, CDR3 DNA. A D gene is named only where the DNA matches it firmly. Part of the rows lack a size; the others show once, few, many or a class for expanded clones.

clone size: .; J gene: TRBJ1-2; CDR3 length: 14; V gene: TRBV15; D gene: .; CDR3 protein: CATSRAGPLGGYTF; CDR3 DNA: TGTGCCACCAGCAGGGCAGGCCCGTTAGGGGGCTACACCTTC
clone size: .; J gene: TRBJ2-5; CDR3 length: 12; V gene: TRBV9; D gene: .; CDR3 protein: CASSAHEETQYF; CDR3 DNA: TGTGCCAGCAGCGCCCACGAAGAGACCCAGTACTTC
clone size: .; J gene: TRBJ2-1; CDR3 length: 14; V gene: TRBV7-3; D gene: TRBD2; CDR3 protein: CASSYGTSGSVLIF; CDR3 DNA: TGTGCCAGCAGCTATGGGACTAGCGGGAGTGTTTTGATCTTC
clone size: .; J gene: TRBJ1-1; CDR3 length: 12; V gene: TRBV29-1; D gene: TRBD1; CDR3 protein: CSTGQEWTEAFF; CDR3 DNA: TGCAGCACTGGACAGGAGTGGACTGAAGCTTTCTTT
clone size: .; J gene: TRBJ2-1; CDR3 length: 11; V gene: TRBV20-1; D gene: .; CDR3 protein: CSARRSDEQFF; CDR3 DNA: TGCAGTGCTAGAAGGTCGGATGAGCAGTTCTTC
clone size: .; J gene: TRBJ2-1; CDR3 length: 13; V gene: TRBV19; D gene: .; CDR3 protein: CASSPGLDNEQFF; CDR3 DNA: TGTGCCAGTAGTCCGGGCCTAGACAATGAGCAGTTCTTC
clone size: .; J gene: TRBJ1-4; CDR3 length: 14; V gene: TRBV19; D gene: TRBD1; CDR3 protein: CASSIGQGVEKLFF; CDR3 DNA: TGTGCCAGTAGTATTGGACAGGGAGTTGAAAAACTGTTTTTT
clone size: .; J gene: TRBJ1-1; CDR3 length: 14; V gene: TRBV18; D gene: .; CDR3 protein: CASAPQDANTEAFF; CDR3 DNA: TGTGCCAGCGCACCACAGGATGCGAACACTGAAGCTTTCTTT
clone size: .; J gene: TRBJ2-7; CDR3 length: 13; V gene: TRBV5-4; D gene: .; CDR3 protein: CASSFYEGTRRYF; CDR3 DNA: TGTGCCAGCAGCTTTTACGAGGGCACCCGCCGGTACTTC
clone size: .; J gene: TRBJ1-4; CDR3 length: 16; V gene: TRBV28; D gene: .; CDR3 protein: CASRSAHDRSNEKLFF; CDR3 DNA: TGTGCCAGCAGATCTGCCCATGACAGGAGTAATGAAAAACTGTTTTTT
clone size: once; J gene: TRBJ2-5; CDR3 length: 14; V gene: TRBV6-5; D gene: .; CDR3 protein: CASSYGGARETQYF; CDR3 DNA: TGTGCCAGCAGTTACGGGGGGGCTCGGGAGACCCAGTACTTC
clone size: .; J gene: TRBJ2-2; CDR3 length: 17; V gene: TRBV19; D gene: .; CDR3 protein: CASSIDPRVANTGELFF; CDR3 DNA: TGTGCCAGTAGTATAGATCCCCGGGTAGCGAACACCGGGGAGCTGTTTTTT
clone size: .; J gene: TRBJ2-7; CDR3 length: 11; V gene: TRBV29-1; D gene: .; CDR3 protein: CSVLGVSEQYF; CDR3 DNA: TGCAGCGTCCTGGGGGTTTCCGAGCAGTACTTC
clone size: .; J gene: TRBJ1-2; CDR3 length: 16; V gene: TRBV4-1; D gene: TRBD1; CDR3 protein: CASSQDLDREIYGYTF; CDR3 DNA: TGCGCCAGCAGCCAAGATCTGGACAGGGAGATCTATGGCTACACCTTC
clone size: .; J gene: TRBJ1-4; CDR3 length: 18; V gene: TRBV5-6; D gene: TRBD1; CDR3 protein: CASSSVGTDRTAYEKLFF; CDR3 DNA: TGTGCCAGCAGCTCCGTTGGGACAGACCGTACGGCGTATGAAAAACTGTTTTTT
clone size: .; J gene: TRBJ1-2; CDR3 length: 15; V gene: TRBV5-5; D gene: .; CDR3 protein: CASSLKTVQAMGYTF; CDR3 DNA: TGTGCCAGCAGCCTTAAGACCGTACAGGCAATGGGCTACACCTTC
clone size: .; J gene: TRBJ2-3; CDR3 length: 14; V gene: TRBV6-6; D gene: .; CDR3 protein: CASSSPRPQDTQYF; CDR3 DNA: TGTGCCAGCAGTTCTCCGCGCCCCCAAGATACGCAGTATTTT
clone size: .; J gene: TRBJ2-7; CDR3 length: 15; V gene: TRBV6-1; D gene: .; CDR3 protein: CASRSGPHLSYEQYF; CDR3 DNA: TGTGCCAGCAGATCTGGTCCTCACCTCTCCTACGAGCAGTACTTC
clone size: once; J gene: TRBJ2-3; CDR3 length: 16; V gene: TRBV5-4; D gene: TRBD2; CDR3 protein: CASSLAERGSTDTQYF; CDR3 DNA: TGTGCCAGCAGCTTGGCCGAGCGGGGGAGCACAGATACGCAGTATTTT
clone size: .; J gene: TRBJ1-5; CDR3 length: 14; V gene: TRBV2; D gene: .; CDR3 protein: CASSQGLLNQPQHF; CDR3 DNA: TGTGCCAGCAGTCAAGGGTTACTAAATCAGCCCCAGCATTTT
clone size: .; J gene: TRBJ2-5; CDR3 length: 13; V gene: TRBV7-2; D gene: .; CDR3 protein: CASSLPTGFGQYF; CDR3 DNA: TGTGCCAGCAGCTTACCAACAGGGTTCGGCCAGTACTTC
clone size: .; J gene: TRBJ1-4; CDR3 length: 16; V gene: TRBV28; D gene: TRBD1; CDR3 protein: CASSPLGTGGLGKLFF; CDR3 DNA: TGTGCCAGCAGTCCACTTGGGACAGGGGGCTTGGGAAAACTGTTTTTT
clone size: .; J gene: TRBJ2-7; CDR3 length: 14; V gene: TRBV7-9; D gene: .; CDR3 protein: CASTISRGSYEQYF; CDR3 DNA: TGTGCCAGCACCATCTCCCGGGGCAGCTACGAGCAGTACTTC
clone size: .; J gene: TRBJ2-1; CDR3 length: 16; V gene: TRBV6-6; D gene: TRBD2; CDR3 protein: CASSYGTSGRTGEQFF; CDR3 DNA: TGTGCCAGCAGTTACGGGACTAGCGGGAGGACGGGTGAGCAGTTCTTC
clone size: .; J gene: TRBJ2-3; CDR3 length: 12; V gene: TRBV2; D gene: .; CDR3 protein: CASGESRDTQYF; CDR3 DNA: TGTGCCAGTGGGGAAAGCAGGGATACGCAGTATTTT
clone size: .; J gene: TRBJ2-6; CDR3 length: 18; V gene: TRBV28; D gene: TRBD1; CDR3 protein: CASSFRTGVHSGANVLTF; CDR3 DNA: TGTGCCAGCAGTTTTAGGACAGGGGTCCATTCTGGGGCCAACGTCCTGACTTTC
clone size: .; J gene: TRBJ2-5; CDR3 length: 15; V gene: TRBV2; D gene: TRBD1; CDR3 protein: CASRLGQGSVETQYF; CDR3 DNA: TGTGCCAGCAGGTTAGGACAGGGTTCTGTGGAGACCCAGTACTTC